This is a list of T cell receptor beta chains from one sample in a study of shared clonotypes between healthy human individuals. The repertoire was sequenced with immunoSEQ multiplex PCR; TCRdb's copy has only in-frame clones and lacks some. The data contain over 400,000 clones, approximately 78% of them seen just once; the ten biggest clones take up around 12%. The specimen was PBMCs. These receptors all stem from a woman in her thirties or forties in good health. Some clones in this sample may be carry-over from other donors' samples. Each CDR3 is given with its conserved first and last residue. The order of the fields is D gene, clone size, V gene, J gene, CDR3 protein, CDR3 DNA. The D gene is left open where the match is weak. A row's size may be missing; if present it is once, few, many or a size class.

>NA|NA|TRBV9|TRBJ2-7
CASSVAGTQSYEQYF
TGTGCCAGCAGCGTAGCAGGGACACAATCCTACGAGCAGTACTTC
>NA|NA|TRBV28|TRBJ1-2
CASSSSYRSDGYTF
TGTGCCAGCAGTTCATCCTACAGATCGGATGGCTACACCTTC
>TRBD2|NA|TRBV28|TRBJ2-1
CASRLAGGPDNEQFF
TGTGCCAGCAGATTAGCGGGAGGGCCTGACAATGAGCAGTTCTTC
>NA|NA|TRBV12-1|TRBJ1-2
CASSFVRRGNYGYTF
TGTGCCAGCAGCTTTGTGCGTAGGGGCAACTATGGCTACACCTTC
>NA|once|TRBV7-7|TRBJ2-2
CASSSRVVTGELFF
TGTGCCAGCAGCTCCAGGGTCGTCACCGGGGAGCTGTTTTTT
>TRBD1|once|TRBV6-6|TRBJ2-7
CASSSQTGSSYEQYF
TGTGCCAGCAGTTCCCAGACAGGGAGCTCCTACGAGCAGTACTTC
>NA|NA|TRBV7-3|TRBJ2-1
CASSLGGTSYNEQFF
TGTGCCAGCAGCTTAGGCGGAACCTCCTACAATGAGCAGTTCTTC
>NA|NA|TRBV6-5|TRBJ2-7
CASIKKYF
TGTGCCAGCATAAAGAAGTACTTC
>NA|NA|TRBV6-6|TRBJ2-6
CASSRARSGANVLTF
TGTGCCAGCAGCCGGGCCCGCTCTGGGGCCAACGTCCTGACTTTC
>TRBD2|NA|TRBV15|TRBJ2-1
CATSRLAGADNEQFF
TGTGCCACCAGCAGACTAGCGGGAGCCGACAATGAGCAGTTCTTC
>TRBD2|NA|TRBV7-8|TRBJ2-1
CASSPLAGLAYNEQFF
TGTGCCAGCAGCCCGTTAGCGGGATTGGCCTACAATGAGCAGTTCTTC
>TRBD1|NA|TRBV9|TRBJ2-1
CASSAGQGTYNEQFF
TGTGCCAGCAGCGCGGGACAGGGCACCTACAATGAGCAGTTCTTC
>TRBD2|NA|TRBV6-1|TRBJ2-1
CASSEGLVVPEQFF
TGTGCCAGCAGTGAGGGACTAGTGGTCCCGGAGCAGTTCTTC
>NA|NA|TRBV2|TRBJ2-2
CASSENPDRHRGAVF
TGTGCCAGCAGTGAAAATCCGGACAGACACCGGGGAGCTGTTTTT
>NA|NA|TRBV7-3|TRBJ1-3
CASSLSGANTIYF
TGTGCCAGCAGCTTAAGTGGGGCGAACACCATATATTTT
>NA|NA|TRBV2|TRBJ1-5
CASSEANSNQPQHF
TGTGCCAGCAGTGAAGCGAATAGCAATCAGCCCCAGCATTTT
>TRBD1|NA|TRBV7-2|TRBJ2-7
CASSPRQGYEQYF
TGTGCCAGCAGCCCTAGACAGGGTTACGAGCAGTACTTC
>TRBD1|few|TRBV9|TRBJ1-1
CASSGGTGTEAFF
TGTGCCAGCAGCGGAGGGACAGGCACTGAAGCTTTCTTT
>NA|NA|TRBV28|TRBJ2-1
CASSHLEPANEQFF
TGTGCCAGCAGTCACCTTGAACCTGCCAACGAACAGTTCTTC